The 11 T cell receptor beta chains below were found in one sample sequenced in a study of radiotherapy plus CTLA-4 blockade in lung cancer. Profiling relied on immunoSEQ multiplex PCR, and the TCRdb table lists in-frame clones only, not all of them. The sample carries fewer than 40,000 clones, over 70% recorded once. The sequencing used peripheral blood, collected from a patient treated with radiotherapy plus ipilimumab. These receptor sequences come from a human donor with non-small cell lung cancer who had stable disease on radiotherapy plus ipilimumab.

This rearrangement joins TRBV11-2 to TRBJ2-5; 12 nucleotides align to TRBD2. The CDR3 sequence is 16 residues long. Germline CDR1 SGHAT, CDR2 FQNNGV. After removal of 5 bases from V and 2 bases from J, the junction contained 6 bases not matched to a gene. The CDR3 here is CASSPRTSGVQETQYF. The CDR3 coding sequence is TGTGCCAGCAGCCCGCGGACTAGCGGGGTACAAGAGACCCAGTACTTC.

This chain links TRBV5-1 with TRBJ2-2, with a possible D match to TRBD1 (6 bases). V was clipped by 0 bases and J by 0 bases, with 9 bases between them. Germline V gives CDR1 SGHRS, CDR2 YFSETQ. The CDR3 runs 16 residues. The CDR3 reads CASSLGQGTNTGELFF. CDR3 sequence (DNA): TGCGCCAGCAGCTTGGGGCAGGGGACGAACACCGGGGAGCTGTTTTTT. Full variable domain (rest looked up from reference TRBV5-1 and TRBJ2-2): KAGVTQTPRYLIKTRGQQVTLSCSPISGHRSVSWYQQTPGQGLQFLFEYFSETQRNKGNFPGRFSGRQFSNSRSEMNVSTLELGDSALYLCASSLGQGTNTGELFFGEGSRLTVL.

V usage is TRBV5-1 and J usage is TRBJ2-3, with TRBD2 matching 15 bases. After removal of 3 bases from V and 0 bases from J, the junction contained 8 bases not matched to a gene. Germline CDR1 and CDR2: SGHRS and YFSETQ. This CDR3 contains 19 residues. CDR3 DNA sequence: TGCGCCAGCAGCTCGGGACTAGCGGGGGGACATACTAGCACAGATACGCAGTATTTT. This sequence encodes CASSSGLAGGHTSTDTQYF.

The chain combines TRBV4-2 with TRBJ2-3; 10 bases are shared with TRBD2. The CDR3 runs 15 residues. Looked up from germline, CDR1 is LGHNA and CDR2 is YNFKEQ. V dropped 0 bases and J dropped 9; count of bases not matched to a gene: 6. The CDR3 protein is CASSQDPSGGNTQYF. The CDR3 region has the DNA TGTGCCAGCAGCCAAGATCCTAGCGGGGGCAACACGCAGTATTTT.

The V and J genes are TRBV7-8 and TRBJ1-5; TRBD1 aligns across 8 bases. V was clipped by 6 bases and J by 7 bases; unmatched bases: 11. Germline V CDR1 and CDR2: SGHVS, FQNEAQ. This CDR3 is 15 amino acids long. DNA for the CDR3: TGTGCCAGCAGACAAGGACAGGGCATGACACAGCCCCAGCATTTT. Protein product: CASRQGQGMTQPQHF. The full variable domain, in which reference TRBV7-8 and TRBJ1-5 provide the parts outside the CDR3, is GAGVSQSPRYKVAKRGQDVALRCDPISGHVSLFWYQQALGQGPEFLTYFQNEAQLDKSGLPSDRFFAERPEGSVSTLKIQRTQQEDSAVYLCASRQGQGMTQPQHFGDGTRLSIL.

The gene calls are TRBV27 and TRBJ1-5; possibly TRBD1 for D (6 bases). Per germline, CDR1 MNHEY and CDR2 SMNVEV (reference sequence). V was shortened by 2 bases and J by 1 base, with 15 bases between the two germline ends. This CDR3 region has 17 residues. The CDR3 loop reads CASSLTPQGGSNQPQHF. In DNA, the CDR3 is TGTGCCAGCAGTTTAACACCGCAAGGGGGGAGCAATCAGCCCCAGCATTTT.

On this clone itself: One end of the junction varies from germline; a read error may be responsible. The gene calls are TRBV6-5 and TRBJ1-4; D perhaps matches TRBD1 (5 bases). This CDR3 has 15 residues. In germline, CDR1 is MNHEY, CDR2 SVGAGI. The CDR3 sequence: CASSYAGTTSEKLFF. CDR3 coding DNA: TGTGCCAGCAGTTACGCCGGGACCACTAGTGAAAAACTGTTTTTT.

The CDR3 protein is CATRTGTNEKLFF. The DNA for the CDR3 is TGCGCCACTCGGACAGGAACTAATGAAAAACTGTTTTTT. This chain uses TRBV10-2 with TRBJ1-4, with 7 bases fitting TRBD1. The CDR3 runs to 13 residues. V shed 10 bases and J 1 base; nucleotides not matched to a gene: 3. Germline assignment: CDR1 WSHSY and CDR2 SAAADI.

This sequence joins TRBV5-1 and TRBJ1-3; no definite D call. CDR3 size: 14 residues. Germline loops: CDR1 SGHRS, CDR2 YFSETQ. V lost 2 bases to trimming and J lost 0 bases, with 6 bases between them. The chain's CDR3 is CASSFAVSGNTIYF. The CDR3 DNA reads as TGCGCCAGCAGCTTTGCGGTCTCTGGAAACACCATATATTTT.

The V and J genes are TRBV5-1 and TRBJ1-4, with D perhaps matching TRBD1 (5 bases). Trimming removed 4 bases from V and 3 bases from J, with 10 bases in between. CDR1 and CDR2 from the germline V gene are SGHRS and YFSETQ. The CDR3 is made up of 14 amino acids. The CDR3 here is CASSRGEANEKLFF. The CDR3 coding sequence is TGCGCCAGCAGCCGGGGGGAAGCTAATGAAAAACTGTTTTTT.

The rearrangement uses TRBV9 and TRBJ2-5; unclear D gene. The CDR3 sequence is 15 residues long. The germline V gene has CDR1 SGDLS and CDR2 YYNGEE. With 0 bases removed from V and 7 bases from J, the gap between germline ends came to 16 bases. In DNA, the CDR3 is TGTGCCAGCAGCGTAGTAGGAACTAAAATGGGGACCCAGTACTTC. Amino acids: CASSVVGTKMGTQYF.